The 27 T cell receptor beta chains presented below share a single source sample, sequenced in a study of OX40 agonist ivuxolimab in advanced cancers. Assay used: immunoSEQ multiplex PCR; TCRdb lists only in-frame clones, some missing. The table lists about 73,000 clones, 85% to 90% of them singletons. The sequencing here drew on CD4+ or CD8+ T cells sorted from blood, taken in a trial of the OX40 agonist ivuxolimab. The receptors were gathered from an adult with an advanced solid tumor such as melanoma, head and neck, liver or kidney cancer.

This clone was picked up a small number of times. The chain uses TRBV29-1 and TRBJ1-1; D remains unclear. Trimming removed 6 bases at V and 4 bases at J, with 12 bases between. CDR3 length equals 12 residues. The germline CDR1 and CDR2 sequences are SQVTM and ANQGSEA. The CDR3 loop reads CSVNLMSTEAFF. The CDR3 DNA is TGCAGCGTAAACCTGATGAGCACTGAAGCTTTCTTT.

V and J are TRBV5-5 and TRBJ2-5; D unresolved. The germline gives CDR1 SGHKS, CDR2 YYEKEE (reference sequence). V lost 0 bases and J 0 bases, leaving 6 bases between the germline ends. The CDR3 is 14 residues long. This CDR3 is CASSLELDQETQYF. In DNA, the CDR3 is TGTGCCAGCAGCTTGGAGCTAGACCAAGAGACCCAGTACTTC.

The rearrangement links TRBV4-2 to TRBJ2-1; D possibly corresponds to TRBD2 (7 bases). Germline-derived CDR1 and CDR2 are LGHNA and YNFKEQ. The germline V and J ends were trimmed by 0 bases and 8 bases, with 14 bases remaining between them. CDR3 length: 15 residues. CDR3 sequence: CASSQEVGGRYEQFF. The CDR3 region has the DNA TGTGCCAGCAGCCAAGAGGTCGGGGGGCGGTATGAGCAGTTCTTC.

This chain connects TRBV6-5 to TRBJ1-2, with a weak D call TRBD1 (6 bases). V lost 6 bases to trimming and J lost 2 bases, with 10 bases between them. Germline CDR1 reads MNHEY; CDR2 reads SVGAGI. The CDR3 spans 13 residues. CDR3 region: CASSTQGNYGYTF. In nucleotides, the CDR3 is TGTGCCAGCAGCACACAGGGAAACTATGGCTACACCTTC.

V gene TRBV4-1 combines with J gene TRBJ2-2, with D perhaps matching TRBD2 (5 bases). Germline CDR1 and CDR2: MGHRA and YSYEKL. V lost 5 bases and J lost 2, with 15 bases in between. This CDR3 is built from 16 residues. CDR3 sequence: CASSWLGLENTGELFF. In nucleotides, the CDR3 is TGCGCCAGCAGCTGGCTCGGACTGGAAAACACCGGGGAGCTGTTTTTT.

The genes are TRBV6-1 and TRBJ2-1, with 9 nucleotides matching TRBD2. After removal of 2 bases from V and 6 bases from J, the junction contained 2 bases not matched to a gene. In germline, CDR1 is MNHNS, CDR2 SASEGT. CDR3 size: 14 residues. The CDR3 spells CASSELAGTNEQFF. CDR3 DNA sequence: TGTGCCAGCAGTGAACTAGCGGGGACCAATGAGCAGTTCTTC.

The V gene is TRBV28, the J gene TRBJ2-3; D is perhaps TRBD2 (5 bases). This CDR3 is 12 amino acids long. Trimming left V 3 bases short and J 8 bases short, with 9 bases between. Germline V CDR1 and CDR2: MDHEN, SYDVKM. The CDR3 region has the DNA TGTGCCAGCAGTTTCGAGGGTACTACGCAGTATTTT. It is translated as CASSFEGTTQYF.

This rearrangement joins TRBV6-1 to TRBJ1-5, with 8 bases that match TRBD1. The CDR3 runs to 15 residues. The V gene's germline CDR1 is MNHNS and CDR2 SASEGT. J was trimmed by 2 bases and V by 7 bases; bases with no gene match: 7. CDR3 nucleotides: TGTGCCAGCAAGAGGACAGGGTCGGGCAATCAGCCCCAGCATTTT. Encoded protein: CASKRTGSGNQPQHF.

The rearrangement links TRBV6-1 to TRBJ1-4; D uncertain. Looked up from germline, CDR1 is MNHNS and CDR2 is SASEGT. V lost 0 bases to trimming and J lost 6 bases, with 11 bases between them. CDR3 length equals 15 residues. DNA for the CDR3: TGTGCCAGCAGTGAAGCTACGGCGTGGCATGAAAAACTGTTTTTT. It specifies CASSEATAWHEKLFF.

The chain recombines TRBV28 with TRBJ2-7; 10 positions match TRBD2. CDR1 MDHEN and CDR2 SYDVKM come from the germline V gene. V lost 3 bases to trimming and J lost 6 bases; unmatched junction nucleotides: 2. CDR3 length: 13 amino acids. The CDR3 reads CASSFGLAAEQYF. CDR3 sequence (DNA): TGTGCCAGCAGTTTTGGACTAGCGGCCGAGCAGTACTTC. The full variable domain, in which reference TRBV28 and TRBJ2-7 provide the parts outside the CDR3, is DVKVTQSSRYLVKRTGEKVFLECVQDMDHENMFWYRQDPGLGLRLIYFSYDVKMKEKGDIPEGYSVSREKKERFSLILESASTNQTSMYLCASSFGLAAEQYFGPGTRLTVT.

The rearrangement uses TRBV7-9 and TRBJ2-5; D is undetermined. The germline V and J ends were trimmed by 4 bases and 5 bases, with 11 bases remaining between them. The V gene's germline CDR1 is SEHNR and CDR2 FQNEAQ (reference sequence). The CDR3 runs to 13 residues. The CDR3 DNA reads TGTGCCAGCAGCTCTATTGGCCGTGAGACCCAGTACTTC. Residues: CASSSIGRETQYF.

This clone was seen once. The CDR3 DNA is TGTGCCAGCAGCTTAGTTGTGGGAGGGGGCACAGATACGCAGTATTTT. Amino acid sequence: CASSLVVGGGTDTQYF. V usage is TRBV11-2 and J usage is TRBJ2-3; 7 bases align to TRBD2. CDR3 length: 16 amino acids. J was trimmed by 1 base and V by 1 base; bases with no gene match: 5. Germline assignment: CDR1 SGHAT and CDR2 FQNNGV.

The rearrangement uses TRBV30 and TRBJ2-7; D unresolved. The V and J ends lost 5 bases and 3 bases respectively, with 14 bases between them. In germline, CDR1 is GTSNPN, CDR2 SVGIG (reference sequence). This CDR3 has 13 amino acids. The CDR3 here is CAWCPGSRYEQYF. The CDR3 bases are TGTGCCTGGTGCCCCGGGTCTCGCTACGAGCAGTACTTC. The complete variable domain, with remaining parts taken from reference TRBV30 and TRBJ2-7, reads SQTIHQWPATLVQPVGSPLSLECTVEGTSNPNLYWYRQAAGRGLQLLFYSVGIGQISSEVPQNLSASRPQDRQFILSSKKLLLSDSGFYLCAWCPGSRYEQYFGPGTRLTVT.

The genes are TRBV5-1 and TRBJ2-3; 8 positions agree with TRBD1. The length of the CDR3 is 16 residues. The germline V gene has CDR1 SGHRS and CDR2 YFSETQ. With 4 bases clipped from V and 6 bases from J, the junction kept 13 bases outside the gene matches. The CDR3 loop is CASSPGDRRLSDTQYF. CDR3 DNA: TGCGCCAGCAGCCCAGGGGACAGGCGATTGTCCGATACGCAGTATTTT.

The chain couples TRBV4-2 to TRBJ2-3, with 7 bases lining up with TRBD2. The V and J ends lost 0 bases and 3 bases, in that order; junction bases with no gene match: 12. The CDR3 is 18 amino acids. CDR1 is LGHNA, CDR2 YNFKEQ, per germline. The CDR3 loop is CASSQDPPSGGATDTQYF. CDR3 bases: TGTGCCAGCAGCCAAGATCCCCCGTCGGGGGGAGCTACAGATACGCAGTATTTT.

The table lists this clone with many counts. Written as DNA, the CDR3 is TGTGCCAGCAGCCTTGAAGTGAACACTGAAGCTTTCTTT. Its translation is CASSLEVNTEAFF. This sequence joins TRBV7-7 and TRBJ1-1; no clear D gene. Germline V lookup: CDR1 SSHAT, CDR2 FNYEAQ (reference sequence). V was clipped by 5 bases and J by 0 bases, with 7 bases between them. There are 13 residues in the CDR3.

This clone was counted only a few times. J is TRBJ1-5 and V is TRBV9; TRBD1 agrees at 7 bases. This CDR3 region has 13 residues. The V gene's germline CDR1 is SGDLS and CDR2 YYNGEE. V trimming: 4 bases; J trimming: 7 bases; junction bases outside the gene matches: 5. The CDR3 region is CASSPGTVQPQHF. The CDR3 DNA reads as TGTGCCAGCAGCCCTGGGACAGTACAGCCCCAGCATTTT.

The V call is TRBV29-1, the J call TRBJ2-3; 14 nucleotides agree with TRBD2. This CDR3 comprises 16 residues. With V trimmed by 3 bases and J by 2 bases, 4 bases remained unmatched. Germline V CDR1 and CDR2: SQVTM, ANQGSEA. The CDR3 sequence: CSVDGTSGRHTDTQYF. The CDR3 region has the DNA TGCAGCGTTGACGGGACTAGCGGGAGACACACAGATACGCAGTATTTT.

The CDR3 DNA reads as TGTGCCAGCAGCGACGGACAGGCCGGGGAGACCCAGTACTTC. It encodes CASSDGQAGETQYF. The chain employs TRBV9 and TRBJ2-5, with TRBD1 matching 7 bases. Germline V gene lookup returns CDR1 SGDLS and CDR2 YYNGEE. Trimming removed 3 bases from V and 5 bases from J; junction bases left unmatched: 7. CDR3 size: 14 residues.

V is TRBV11-2 and J is TRBJ2-1; D gene uncertain. In germline, CDR1 is SGHAT, CDR2 FQNNGV. The CDR3 length is 11 residues. V lost 1 base, J lost 7 bases, and 2 bases lay in between. In nucleotides, the CDR3 is TGTGCCAGCAGCTTAGGAAATGAGCAGTTCTTC. It yields the protein CASSLGNEQFF. The full variable domain, in which reference TRBV11-2 and TRBJ2-1 provide the parts outside the CDR3, is EAGVAQSPRYKIIEKRQSVAFWCNPISGHATLYWYQQILGQGPKLLIQFQNNGVVDDSQLPKDRFSAERLKGVDSTLKIQPAKLEDSAVYLCASSLGNEQFFGPGTRLTVL.

The chain recombines TRBV29-1 with TRBJ1-2, with TRBD1 identical over 9 bases. J gave up 8 bases and V 5 bases, and 9 bases lay outside the gene matches. CDR1 and CDR2 from the germline V gene are SQVTM and ANQGSEA. This CDR3 region has 13 residues. CDR3: CSVPSGQGSGYTF. Written as DNA, the CDR3 is TGCAGCGTTCCCTCGGGACAGGGTTCCGGCTACACCTTC.

This clone was recorded once. The rearrangement links TRBV9 to TRBJ1-1, with D possibly matching TRBD1 (6 bases). Per germline, CDR1 SGDLS and CDR2 YYNGEE. V was cut by 3 bases and J by 1 base, with 13 bases left in between. The CDR3 loop spans 15 amino acids. CDR3 in DNA: TGTGCCAGCAGCGGAGGGGGTGCCCCGAACACTGAAGCTTTCTTT. Translation gives CASSGGGAPNTEAFF.

This chain connects TRBV5-1 to TRBJ2-3; D is undetermined. The V end lost 2 bases, the J end lost 2 bases, and 9 bases lay between the germline ends. The germline V gene encodes CDR1 SGHRS and CDR2 YFSETQ. This CDR3 has 14 residues. CDR3 nucleotides: TGCGCCAGCAGCTTTAGGTACTCCACAGATACGCAGTATTTT. Protein sequence: CASSFRYSTDTQYF. The full variable domain, with the rest looked up from reference TRBV5-1 and TRBJ2-3, is KAGVTQTPRYLIKTRGQQVTLSCSPISGHRSVSWYQQTPGQGLQFLFEYFSETQRNKGNFPGRFSGRQFSNSRSEMNVSTLELGDSALYLCASSFRYSTDTQYFGPGTRLTVL.

The chain uses TRBV30 and TRBJ1-1; possible D gene TRBD1, 5 bases. This CDR3 region has 13 residues. Per germline, CDR1 GTSNPN and CDR2 SVGIG (reference sequence). Trimming pared 5 bases from V and 4 bases from J, leaving 14 bases between. In nucleotides, the CDR3 is TGTGCCTGGGATGGGGGAGGTAGCACTGAAGCTTTCTTT. It encodes CAWDGGGSTEAFF. Full variable domain (missing parts from reference TRBV30 and TRBJ1-1): SQTIHQWPATLVQPVGSPLSLECTVEGTSNPNLYWYRQAAGRGLQLLFYSVGIGQISSEVPQNLSASRPQDRQFILSSKKLLLSDSGFYLCAWDGGGSTEAFFGQGTRLTVV.

The chain couples TRBV19 to TRBJ2-1; possibly TRBD1 for D (5 bases). This CDR3 comprises 15 residues. In germline, CDR1 is LNHDA, CDR2 SQIVND (reference sequence). The germline V and J ends were trimmed by 5 bases and 0 bases, with 11 bases remaining between them. In DNA form, the CDR3 reads TGTGCCAGTAGTGTTGTAGGGGTCTCCTACAATGAGCAGTTCTTC. This translates into CASSVVGVSYNEQFF.

The V gene is TRBV5-1, the J gene TRBJ2-1, with D perhaps matching TRBD2 (5 bases). V was trimmed by 1 base and J by 9 bases, leaving 11 bases between them. This CDR3 has 13 residues. The germline gives CDR1 SGHRS, CDR2 YFSETQ. CDR3 loop: CASSLYSEVEQFF. The CDR3 DNA is TGCGCCAGCAGCTTGTATTCGGAGGTTGAGCAGTTCTTC.

This clone came up once. The CDR3 nucleotides read TGTGCCAGTAGGGGGTCCCGGTACGAGCAGTACTTC. Protein product: CASRGSRYEQYF. The V call is TRBV19, the J call TRBJ2-7; D unresolved. V shed 6 bases and J shed 4 bases, with 10 bases lying between them. Germline V gene data show CDR1 as LNHDA and CDR2 as SQIVND (reference sequence). The CDR3 runs to 12 residues.